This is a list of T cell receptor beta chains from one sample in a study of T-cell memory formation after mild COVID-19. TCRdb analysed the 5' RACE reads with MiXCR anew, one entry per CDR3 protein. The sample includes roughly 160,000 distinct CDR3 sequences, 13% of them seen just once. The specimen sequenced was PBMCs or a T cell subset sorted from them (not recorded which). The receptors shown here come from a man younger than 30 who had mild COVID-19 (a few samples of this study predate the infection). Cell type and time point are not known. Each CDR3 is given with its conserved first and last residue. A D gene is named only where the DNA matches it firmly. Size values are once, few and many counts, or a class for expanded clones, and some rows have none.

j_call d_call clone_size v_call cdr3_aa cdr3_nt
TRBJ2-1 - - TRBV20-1 CSARDPDGGYNEQFF TGCAGTGCTAGAGACCCAGATGGGGGGTACAATGAGCAGTTCTTC
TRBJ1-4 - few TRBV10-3 CAISGSRGEKLFF TGTGCCATCAGTGGGTCTCGGGGTGAAAAACTGTTTTTT
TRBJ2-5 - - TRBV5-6 CASSGRGRGETQYF TGTGCCAGCAGCGGCAGGGGCCGAGGAGAGACCCAGTACTTC
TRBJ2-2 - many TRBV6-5 CASTQGGSTGELFF TGTGCCAGCACCCAGGGTGGGTCGACCGGGGAGCTGTTTTTT
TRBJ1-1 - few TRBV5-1 CASSLAGQYLTEAFF TGCGCCAGCAGCTTGGCCGGACAGTACTTGACTGAAGCTTTCTTT
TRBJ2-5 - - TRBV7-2 CASTKRQAETQYF TGTGCCAGCACCAAGAGACAGGCAGAGACCCAGTACTTC
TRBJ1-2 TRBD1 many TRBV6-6 CASSSYPGQGATF TGTGCCAGCAGTTCCTACCCGGGACAGGGGGCAACCTTC
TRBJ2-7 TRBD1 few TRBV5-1 CASSRGQAASTYEQYF TGCGCCAGCAGCCGAGGACAGGCCGCTTCCACCTACGAGCAGTACTTC
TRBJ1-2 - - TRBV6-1 CASFSAFYGYTF TGTGCCAGTTTTTCAGCCTTCTATGGCTACACCTTC
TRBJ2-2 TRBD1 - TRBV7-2 CASSTRDRPNTGELFF TGTGCCAGCAGCACTCGGGACAGACCGAACACCGGGGAGCTGTTTTTT
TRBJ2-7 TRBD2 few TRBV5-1 CASSAGFPGGPYINEQYF TGCGCCAGCAGCGCGGGGTTTCCGGGGGGGCCTTATATCAACGAGCAGTACTTC
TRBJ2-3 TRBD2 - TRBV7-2 CASSLAGLAGITDTQYF TGTGCCAGCAGCTTAGCCGGGCTAGCGGGGATCACAGATACGCAGTATTTT
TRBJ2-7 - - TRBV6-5 CASSRTQQDEQYF TGTGCCAGCAGCAGGACTCAGCAGGACGAGCAGTACTTC
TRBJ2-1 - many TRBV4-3 CASSQVGVYEQFF TGCGCCAGCAGCCAAGTCGGGGTCTATGAGCAGTTCTTC
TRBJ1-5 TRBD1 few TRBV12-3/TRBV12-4 CASTLGDRRNQPQHF TGTGCCAGCACCCTAGGGGACAGACGCAATCAGCCCCAGCATTTT
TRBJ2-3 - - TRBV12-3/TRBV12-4 CASNLVGVSVDTQYF TGTGCCAGCAATTTAGTGGGGGTGTCCGTGGATACGCAGTATTTT
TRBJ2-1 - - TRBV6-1 CASSADRGLLREQFF TGTGCCAGCAGTGCGGATCGCGGACTCTTGCGGGAGCAGTTCTTC
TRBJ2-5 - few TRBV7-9 CASSSDRDETQYF TGTGCCAGCAGCTCGGACCGGGACGAGACCCAGTACTTC
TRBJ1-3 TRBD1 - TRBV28 CASSSWTGDSSGNTIYF TGTGCCAGCAGTTCCTGGACAGGGGACTCCTCTGGAAACACCATATATTTT
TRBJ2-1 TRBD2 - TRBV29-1 CSVDRGLAVHEQFF TGCAGCGTTGATCGTGGACTAGCGGTGCATGAGCAGTTCTTC
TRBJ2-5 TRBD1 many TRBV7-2 CASSSRDRQETQYF TGTGCCAGCAGCTCCAGGGACAGACAAGAGACCCAGTACTTC
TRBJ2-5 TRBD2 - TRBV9 CASSEAKGLAGQETQYF TGTGCCAGCAGCGAGGCTAAGGGACTAGCGGGCCAAGAGACCCAGTACTTC
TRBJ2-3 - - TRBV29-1 CSVRKGGGTDTQYF TGCAGCGTTCGGAAAGGCGGGGGCACAGATACGCAGTATTTT
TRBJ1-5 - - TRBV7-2 CASSSQDRQPQHF TGTGCCAGCAGCTCACAGGATCGACAGCCCCAGCATTTT
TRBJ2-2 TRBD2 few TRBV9 CASSVQLAGNTGELFF TGTGCCAGCAGCGTACAGCTAGCGGGAAACACCGGGGAGCTGTTTTTT
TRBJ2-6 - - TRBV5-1 CASCPQGGGANVLTF TGCGCCAGCTGTCCCCAGGGAGGCGGGGCCAACGTCCTGACTTTC
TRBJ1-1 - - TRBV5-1 CASSFSGGRDTEAFF TGCGCCAGCAGCTTTTCCGGGGGCAGGGACACTGAAGCTTTCTTT
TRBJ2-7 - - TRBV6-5 CASSYSNDATYEQYF TGTGCCAGCAGTTACTCGAACGATGCCACCTACGAGCAGTACTTC
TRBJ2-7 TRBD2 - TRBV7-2 CASSLASGGEQYF TGTGCCAGCAGCTTAGCTAGCGGGGGCGAGCAGTACTTC
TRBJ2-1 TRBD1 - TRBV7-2 CASREQGGSQFF TGTGCCAGCAGAGAACAGGGGGGATCCCAGTTCTTC
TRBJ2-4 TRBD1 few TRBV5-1 CASSFTGGQNIQYF TGCGCCAGCAGCTTTACAGGGGGCCAAAACATTCAGTACTTC
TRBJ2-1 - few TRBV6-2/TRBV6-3 CASKGGGAVNEQFF TGTGCCAGCAAGGGTGGGGGGGCCGTCAATGAGCAGTTCTTC